This T cell receptor (beta chain) was sequenced for a study of blood T cell repertoires in COVID-19. About the study: PBMCs, B-cell-depleted T cells, or T cells were the source of the cDNA or gDNA that made up the material.

How the authors handled the data: Reference gene primer amplification gave nucleated cell count estimates. TCRdb keeps only in-frame clones here, not all; method: immunoSEQ multiplex PCR. That table supplies the V and J calls and clone size; D and trimming were determined from the DNA. The repertoire holds fewer than 100,000 clones, with 80% to 90% as singletons. With V trimmed by 5 bases and J by 15 bases, 23 bases remained unmatched. This CDR3 has 17 amino acids. The germline gives CDR1 LNHDA, CDR2 SQIVND (reference sequence). The rearrangement links TRBV19 to TRBJ2-1; TRBD2 matches 9 bases. Sequencing input: peripheral blood. The receptor's source is a woman older than 75 with acute or convalescent COVID-19. CDR3 sequence: CASSSRAPDLPGLAPFF. Written as DNA, the CDR3 is TGTGCCAGTAGTTCGCGGGCCCCGGACCTCCCGGGACTAGCTCCGTTCTTC. Using reference TRBV19 and TRBJ2-1 for the parts outside the CDR3, the full variable domain is DGGITQSPKYLFRKEGQNVTLSCEQNLNHDAMYWYRQDPGQGLRLIYYSQIVNDFQKGDIAEGYSVSREKKESFPLTVTSAQKNPTAFYLCASSSRAPDLPGLAPFFGPGTRLTVL.